This T cell receptor beta chain is drawn from a study of PD-L1 blockade in urothelial cancer. Time point in this sample: pretreatment peripheral blood. The assay was immunoSEQ multiplex PCR, and TCRdb's table has in-frame clones only and misses some. The table has 100,000 to 150,000 clones, approximately 84% seen once. Looked up from germline, CDR1 is MRHNA and CDR2 is SNTAGT. V shed 5 bases and J 7 bases; nucleotides not matched to a gene: 7. The CDR3 has 14 amino acids. The chain links TRBV6-4 to TRBJ2-1; 8 bases fit TRBD1. The source material was PBMCs, sampled around atezolizumab (anti-PD-L1) treatment. The TCR comes from a man aged 50-60 years with urothelial cancer. The CDR3 DNA is TGTGCCAGCAGTACCGAGGGACAGGCTAATGAGCAGTTCTTC. It codes for CASSTEGQANEQFF.